The 25 T cell receptor beta chains listed next were all sequenced from one sample in a study of T-cell reconstitution after alpha-beta-depleted transplantation in children (dated by TCRdb to the mid-2010s). Libraries came from PCR. The sequencer listed for this sample is Illumina HiSeq 2500. To normalize quantification of the TCRbeta repertoire, the TCR libraries were built with molecular barcoding that relied on unique molecular identifiers. TCRdb reworked the public reads: Q25 trimming with fastp, MiXCR clone assembly, productive beta chains retained. Duplicate CDR3 protein sequences are folded into a single record with the most common DNA and genes. Recorded for this sample are over 200,000 distinct CDR3 sequences; approximately 10% of them occurred a single time. Clones ranked in the top ten supply 28% of the sample. The meaning of the sample's treatment or condition label: allogeneic hematopoietic cell transplantation with graft depleted of TCRalphabeta T cells and CD19 B cells.

The specimen was PBMCs, collected before TCRalphabeta/CD19-depleted stem cell transplant. These receptors originate from a child under three years old with acute myeloid leukemia, due to receive a stem cell transplant.

Many counts were recorded for this clonotype. The chain links TRBV7-9 to TRBJ1-1; D gene ambiguous. This CDR3 has 13 residues. The germline CDR1 and CDR2 sequences are SEHNR and FQNEAQ (reference sequence). V lost 2 bases, J lost 6 bases, and 10 bases lay in between. CDR3 DNA: TGTGCCAGCAGCTTAAACACCCTGCCTGAAGCTTTCTTT. This gives the protein CASSLNTLPEAFF.

This clonotype has ten or more counts. The chain recombines TRBV6-1 with TRBJ2-7, with no clear D. V lost 1 base, J lost 0 bases, and 13 bases lay in between. The CDR3 length is 16 residues. CDR1 MNHNS and CDR2 SASEGT come from the germline V gene. CDR3 nucleotide sequence: TGTGCCAGCAGTGAAGGGATCATGGCGATCTCCTACGAGCAGTACTTC. Encoded protein: CASSEGIMAISYEQYF.

This clonotype was seen repeatedly, ten times or more. The V call is TRBV5-1, the J call TRBJ1-1; 7 bases are a match to TRBD1. The CDR3 runs 13 residues. Germline V CDR1 and CDR2: SGHRS, YFSETQ. V gave up 4 bases and J gave up 4 bases; unmatched junction bases: 4. In nucleotides, the CDR3 is TGCGCCAGCAGCGGGGGACAGATCACTGAAGCTTTCTTT. This translates into CASSGGQITEAFF.

This clonotype has at least ten counts. This chain uses TRBV4-2 with TRBJ1-2, with 7 positions matching TRBD1. Germline CDR1 LGHNA, CDR2 YNFKEQ. J was trimmed by 3 bases and V by 4 bases; bases with no gene match: 5. This CDR3 region has 14 residues. CDR3 in DNA: TGTGCCAGCAGCCCAGGGGGAGTATACTATGGCTACACCTTC. Translated, it gives CASSPGGVYYGYTF.

This chain links TRBV30 with TRBJ2-5, with TRBD2 identical over 14 bases. CDR3 size: 14 residues. Germline V gene sequence: CDR1 GTSNPN, CDR2 SVGIG (reference sequence). The V segment lost 2 bases and the J segment 5 bases; nucleotides outside the gene matches: 1. For the CDR3, the DNA is TGTGCCTGGAGTCGGACTAGCGGGGGGGAGACCCAGTACTTC. Encoded protein: CAWSRTSGGETQYF.

As regards this clonotype: A read error may be the cause here, since a much bigger clone is one base away. This chain joins TRBV5-1 and TRBJ1-1; 9 bases map to TRBD1. Germline values: CDR1 SGHRS, CDR2 YFSETQ. CDR3 length: 16 amino acids. CDR3 region: CAISSAGTGMNTEAFF. In nucleotides, the CDR3 is TGCGCCATCAGCTCGGCCGGGACAGGGATGAACACTGAAGCTTTCTTT. Combining the CDR3 with reference TRBV5-1 and TRBJ1-1 gives the whole variable domain KAGVTQTPRYLIKTRGQQVTLSCSPISGHRSVSWYQQTPGQGLQFLFEYFSETQRNKGNFPGRFSGRQFSNSRSEMNVSTLELGDSALYLCAISSAGTGMNTEAFFGQGTRLTVV.

The table lists this clonotype with many counts. The chain couples TRBV6-5 to TRBJ1-6, with TRBD1 as a possible D gene (5 bases). V gave up 2 bases and J gave up 11 bases, with 13 bases separating them. The CDR3 has 14 residues. Looked up from germline, CDR1 is MNHEY and CDR2 is SVGAGI. The CDR3 DNA reads TGTGCCAGCAGTTACGGGCCCTACAGGCCACCCCTCCACTTT. Translation gives CASSYGPYRPPLHF.

This clonotype was found many times. The chain carries TRBV20-1 and TRBJ2-7; 16 bases fit TRBD2. From germline, CDR1 is DFQATT and CDR2 SNEGSKA (reference sequence). The trim removed 1 base at V and 3 bases at J, leaving 9 bases unmatched. The length of the CDR3 is 18 residues. The DNA for the CDR3 is TGCAGTGCTAGAGCCGGGACTAGCGGGAGGGCCACATTCTACGAGCAGTACTTC. Protein sequence: CSARAGTSGRATFYEQYF.

There are many counts of this clonotype. The chain employs TRBV25-1 and TRBJ2-1; 13 bases line up with TRBD2. This CDR3 is built from 17 residues. Germline trimming cut 1 base from V and 5 bases from J; bases unmatched to any gene: 5. Germline CDR1 MGHDK, CDR2 SYGVNS. The CDR3 DNA reads as TGTGCCAGCAGTGAATTCGAAGGACTAGCGGGAGACAATGAGCAGTTCTTC. Translation gives CASSEFEGLAGDNEQFF.

To note about this clonotype: A much larger clonotype is one base distant, so this may be a read error. The gene calls are TRBV18 and TRBJ1-1, with TRBD1 as a possible D gene (6 bases). The CDR3 runs 16 residues. The germline gives CDR1 KGHSH, CDR2 LQKENI. The CDR3 loop is CAGSPRTANTYTEAFF. The CDR3 DNA reads as TGTGCCGGCTCACCCCGGACAGCCAATACGTACACTGAAGCTTTCTTT.

This clonotype was detected ten times or more. The DNA for the CDR3 is TGTGCCAGCAGCTTGGGACTAGCAATGGATGAGCAGTTCTTC. It yields the protein CASSLGLAMDEQFF. The chain has TRBV7-3 and TRBJ2-1, with TRBD2 identical over 9 bases. The ends lost 3 bases at V and 8 bases at J; junction bases unmatched: 5. Germline CDR1 reads SGHTA; CDR2 reads FQGTGA. The CDR3 is made up of 14 amino acids.

The chain carries TRBV19 and TRBJ2-7; TRBD2 agrees at 12 bases. V shed 2 bases, J shed 6 bases, and the junction held 5 bases outside the gene matches. The germline CDR1 and CDR2 sequences are LNHDA and SQIVND (reference sequence). The CDR3 is 15 residues long. Here the CDR3 DNA reads TGTGCCAGTAGTATATTTGCGACTAGCGGGGGCGAGCAGTACTTC. This gives the protein CASSIFATSGGEQYF.

This clonotype has ten or more counts. The DNA of the CDR3 is TGCGCCAGCAGCTTGGCGGGACAGAACACTGAAGCTTTCTTT. It encodes CASSLAGQNTEAFF. This chain links TRBV5-1 with TRBJ1-1, with a possible D match to TRBD1 (6 bases). Trimming removed 0 bases at V and 1 base at J, with 7 bases between. The CDR3 runs 14 residues. CDR1 SGHRS and CDR2 YFSETQ come from the germline V gene.

This clonotype appeared many times. The rearrangement joins TRBV20-1 to TRBJ2-1; 8 positions agree with TRBD2. The CDR3 consists of 13 residues. Trimming took 2 bases from V and 7 from J; bases not matched to a gene: 4. CDR1 is DFQATT and CDR2 is SNEGSKA in the germline V gene (reference sequence). CDR3 protein: CSARRPGGNEQFF. The CDR3 DNA is TGCAGTGCTAGACGCCCGGGGGGGAATGAGCAGTTCTTC.

In its sample, this clonotype was seen many times. The chain combines TRBV5-1 with TRBJ2-1; 7 nucleotides agree with TRBD1. The J segment lost 4 bases and the V segment lost 2 bases, leaving 6 bases of the junction unmatched. Germline-derived CDR1 and CDR2 are SGHRS and YFSETQ. This CDR3 is built from 15 residues. This chain's CDR3 is CASSLIQGVYNEQFF. Written as DNA, the CDR3 is TGCGCCAGCAGCTTAATCCAGGGGGTTTACAATGAGCAGTTCTTC.

Ten or more counts support this clonotype. V and J are TRBV21-1 and TRBJ1-1. TRBV21-1 has pseudogene status. This CDR3 has 13 amino acids. The CDR3 is CASSRGELTEAFF. CDR3 nucleotides: TGTGCCAGCAGCAGAGGGGAATTGACTGAAGCTTTCTTT.

This clonotype was seen ten or more times. The genes are TRBV20-1 and TRBJ2-3; 7 positions agree with TRBD2. The trim removed 3 bases at V and 4 bases at J, leaving 7 bases unmatched. The length of the CDR3 is 14 residues. Per germline, CDR1 DFQATT and CDR2 SNEGSKA (reference sequence). The CDR3 DNA reads as TGCAGTGCTAGCCCCGGACTAGAAGCAGATACGCAGTATTTT. It translates to CSASPGLEADTQYF.

This clonotype was detected a few times. The chain has TRBV19 and TRBJ2-1; D remains unclear. The CDR3 length is 15 residues. Germline V CDR1 and CDR2: LNHDA, SQIVND (reference sequence). V dropped 4 bases and J dropped 4 bases, with 14 bases sitting between them. CDR3 coding DNA: TGTGCCAGTAGTAACCAGAGGACCCCTTACAATGAGCAGTTCTTC. As protein: CASSNQRTPYNEQFF.

Details on this clonotype: It may be a read error: a sequence one base away is much more abundant. The chain joins TRBV15 to TRBJ2-1, with no clear D. CDR3 length: 13 amino acids. CDR1 LNHNV and CDR2 YYDKDF come from the germline V gene (reference sequence). V was pared by 0 bases and J by 8 bases, with 8 bases between. CDR3 residues: CATSRDFVDEQFF. CDR3 DNA sequence: TGTGCCACCAGCAGAGATTTTGTGGATGAGCAGTTCTTC.

At least ten counts were recorded for this clonotype. V is TRBV3-1 and J is TRBJ2-2; D is possibly TRBD2 (5 bases). CDR3 length equals 15 residues. V dropped 4 bases and J dropped 0 bases, with 9 bases sitting between them. Germline lookup yields CDR1 LGHDT and CDR2 YNNKEL (reference sequence). CDR3 coding DNA: TGTGCCAGCAGCCGGCGCGGGCCGAACACCGGGGAGCTGTTTTTT. It codes for CASSRRGPNTGELFF.

This clonotype was seen repeatedly, ten times or more. The V and J genes are TRBV7-9 and TRBJ2-1, with 11 positions matching TRBD2. The CDR3 runs to 13 residues. V trimming: 5 bases; J trimming: 8 bases; junction bases outside the gene matches: 2. Per the germline V gene, CDR1 is SEHNR and CDR2 is FQNEAQ (reference sequence). This CDR3 is CASSKTSGDEQFF. CDR3 DNA sequence: TGTGCCAGCAGCAAGACTAGCGGGGATGAGCAGTTCTTC.

This clonotype was recorded many times. The J gene is TRBJ2-3, the V gene TRBV12-1; TRBD2, the table's D call, was not compared with the DNA. TRBV12-1 is reported as a pseudogene. The CDR3 has 16 amino acids. The CDR3 spells CASSFAQAGGLDTQYF. The CDR3 DNA reads as TGTGCCAGCAGCTTTGCCCAAGCGGGAGGGCTGGATACGCAGTATTTT.

This clonotype occurred many times. The chain is built from TRBV7-3 and TRBJ1-6; D is unresolved. The ends were cut back, 2 bases at V and 5 bases at J, with 13 bases in the middle. CDR3 length: 16 amino acids. Germline V CDR1 and CDR2: SGHTA, FQGTGA. The CDR3 nucleotides are TGTGCCAGCAGCTTATTTTCACAGATTAATAATTCACCCCTCCACTTT. Encoded protein: CASSLFSQINNSPLHF.

Points on this clonotype: The germline gene is not matched at one end of the junction; a read error may be the cause. The V gene is TRBV19, the J gene TRBJ2-3; TRBD2 agrees at 8 bases. Germline loops: CDR1 LNHDA, CDR2 SQIVND (reference sequence). The CDR3 totals 15 residues. CDR3 nucleotides: TGTGCCAGTAGTATAGCTAGCGGGTACACAGATAGGCAGTATTTT. It translates to CASSIASGYTDRQYF.

The sample holds many counts of this clonotype. The chain couples TRBV12-3 or TRBV12-4 to TRBJ2-3, with D possibly being TRBD2 (5 bases). The length of the CDR3 is 15 residues. Trimming removed 3 bases at V and 2 bases at J, with 12 bases between. Here the CDR3 reads CASSFSKRTTDTQYF. Written as DNA, the CDR3 is TGTGCCAGCAGTTTCTCCAAGCGGACCACAGATACGCAGTATTTT.